These 23 T cell receptor beta chains came from one sample sequenced in a study of shared clonotypes between healthy human individuals. Measured with immunoSEQ multiplex PCR; TCRdb has only the in-frame clones, and not every one. The sample lists some 650,000 clones, about 97% occurring once. Sequences were obtained from naive CD4+ T cells sorted from blood. Subset indicated: CD45RA+ positively selected. Every receptor here comes from a woman aged 25 to 39 in good health.

V is TRBV27 and J is TRBJ2-2; D not resolved. Per the germline V gene, CDR1 is MNHEY and CDR2 is SMNVEV (reference sequence). The CDR3 spans 15 residues. V dropped 1 base and J dropped 2 bases, with 8 bases sitting between them. This CDR3 is CASSLWRQNTGELFF. The CDR3 coding sequence is TGTGCCAGCAGTTTATGGCGTCAAAACACCGGGGAGCTGTTTTTT.

The chain uses TRBV7-8 and TRBJ1-4; weak D call: TRBD1 (6 bases). Germline CDR1 and CDR2: SGHVS and FQNEAQ. The V and J ends lost 5 bases and 2 bases respectively, with 12 bases between them. This CDR3 spans 15 amino acids. CDR3 nucleotides: TGTGCCAGCAGCCACCGGGGGCTGACTAATGAAAAACTGTTTTTT. Its translation is CASSHRGLTNEKLFF.

The chain uses TRBV29-1 and TRBJ2-5; 10 positions agree with TRBD2. This CDR3 region has 13 residues. Per germline, CDR1 SQVTM and CDR2 ANQGSEA. Trimming at V came to 4 bases and at J to 4 bases, leaving 3 bases not matched to a gene. The CDR3 DNA is TGCAGCGTTGCCAGCGGGAGGGTAGAGACCCAGTACTTC. Translating it yields CSVASGRVETQYF.

The rearrangement uses TRBV2 and TRBJ2-2; D might be TRBD1 (6 bases). Trimming pared 6 bases from V and 5 bases from J, leaving 16 bases between. Germline V lookup: CDR1 SNHLY, CDR2 FYNNEI. This CDR3 region has 15 residues. CDR3 sequence: CASSPGTHITGELFF. CDR3 DNA: TGTGCCAGCAGCCCCGGGACACACATTACCGGGGAGCTGTTTTTT.

Turning to this clone: Additional DNA sequences in this sample encode the identical CDR3. The rearrangement uses TRBV18 and TRBJ2-5; D not resolved. Trimming pared 2 bases from V and 1 base from J, leaving 8 bases between. Per germline, CDR1 KGHSH and CDR2 LQKENI. CDR3 length equals 14 residues. CDR3 coding DNA: TGTGCCAGCTCACCAAACGGAGCCCAAGAGACCCAGTACTTC. Encoded protein: CASSPNGAQETQYF.

A single count supports this clone. The V gene is TRBV28, the J gene TRBJ1-5, with D possibly TRBD1 on 6 matching bases. This CDR3 region has 18 residues. The V gene lost 3 bases and the J gene lost 1 base, with 19 bases spanning the gap. Germline values: CDR1 MDHEN, CDR2 SYDVKM. CDR3 in DNA: TGTGCCAGCAGTTTGAGGCAGGGGTCAGCATCGAGCAATCAGCCCCAGCATTTT. Translating gives CASSLRQGSASSNQPQHF. The full variable domain, with the rest looked up from reference TRBV28 and TRBJ1-5, is DVKVTQSSRYLVKRTGEKVFLECVQDMDHENMFWYRQDPGLGLRLIYFSYDVKMKEKGDIPEGYSVSREKKERFSLILESASTNQTSMYLCASSLRQGSASSNQPQHFGDGTRLSIL.

V usage is TRBV5-4 and J usage is TRBJ1-2; 9 bases are a match to TRBD1. There are 17 residues in the CDR3. Trimming cost V 4 bases and J 8 bases; bases outside gene matches: 18. In germline, CDR1 is SGHNT, CDR2 YYREEE (reference sequence). The DNA for the CDR3 is TGTGCCAGCAGCCTTATACCGGGACAGGGTATCCGCGAGGGCTACACCTTC. Translation: CASSLIPGQGIREGYTF.

Concerning this clone itself: Other DNA sequences within the sample encode an identical CDR3. V gene TRBV7-6 combines with J gene TRBJ2-3, with D hard to call. Between the trimmed V and J ends, which lost 5 bases and 0 bases, there was a span of 3 bases. The CDR3 has 12 residues. CDR1 is SGHVS, CDR2 FNYEAQ, per germline. The CDR3 loop reads CASSSSTDTQYF. DNA of the CDR3: TGTGCCAGCAGCAGCAGCACAGATACGCAGTATTTT.

The chain joins TRBV18 to TRBJ1-2, with D possibly TRBD1 on 5 matching bases. The CDR3 consists of 13 residues. V dropped 3 bases and J dropped 3 bases, with 8 bases sitting between them. Germline V gives CDR1 KGHSH, CDR2 LQKENI. This CDR3 is CASSPRDDYGYTF. CDR3 nucleotide sequence: TGTGCCAGCTCACCCAGGGATGACTATGGCTACACCTTC.

The chain uses TRBV5-1 and TRBJ2-5, with TRBD2 matching over 12 bases. This CDR3 has 13 amino acids. Looked up from germline, CDR1 is SGHRS and CDR2 is YFSETQ. V shed 6 bases, J shed 11 bases, and the junction held 8 bases outside the gene matches. The CDR3 sequence is CASKTSGSEEQYF. CDR3 nucleotides: TGCGCCAGCAAGACTAGCGGGAGTGAAGAGCAGTACTTC.

This chain connects TRBV5-4 to TRBJ2-7, with D possibly TRBD2 on 5 matching bases. Trimming removed 0 bases at V and 3 bases at J, with 13 bases between. Germline CDR1 is SGHNT and CDR2 is YYREEE (reference sequence). There are 15 residues in the CDR3. CDR3 sequence (DNA): TGTGCCAGCAGCTTGGACTTCAACGGACTCTACGAGCAGTACTTC. It codes for CASSLDFNGLYEQYF.

CDR3 in DNA: TGTGCCAGTACTACCGGGACAGGGGCCTCCAATGAAAAACTGTTTTTT. Amino acids: CASTTGTGASNEKLFF. This sequence joins TRBV19 and TRBJ1-4; 10 nucleotides line up with TRBD1. The CDR3 has 16 residues. Germline-derived CDR1 and CDR2 are LNHDA and SQIVND (reference sequence). The ends lost 7 bases at V and 5 bases at J; junction bases unmatched: 10.

This chain links TRBV5-8 with TRBJ2-1; D uncertain. Deletions cut 6 bases from V and 6 bases from J, with 19 bases between. The CDR3 length is 15 residues. The germline CDR1 and CDR2 sequences are SGHTS and YDEGEE. The CDR3 protein is CASTARRFHVNEQFF. CDR3 nucleotide sequence: TGTGCCAGCACCGCTCGTAGGTTCCATGTCAATGAGCAGTTCTTC.

This clone was found once. In nucleotides, the CDR3 is TGTGCCAGCATAAGGGGACAGCAAGAGACCCAGTACTTC. Protein sequence: CASIRGQQETQYF. The J gene is TRBJ2-5, the V gene TRBV6-1; 7 bases align to TRBD1. The CDR3 contains 13 residues. Germline V gives CDR1 MNHNS, CDR2 SASEGT. V shed 7 bases, J shed 2 bases, and the junction held 4 bases outside the gene matches.

The chain uses TRBV28 and TRBJ1-4; 9 bases line up with TRBD1. Trimming cost V 2 bases and J 8 bases; bases outside gene matches: 6. The CDR3 totals 15 residues. Germline V gene data show CDR1 as MDHEN and CDR2 as SYDVKM. CDR3 bases: TGTGCCAGCAGTTTAGCGGGACAGGGTTACGAAAAACTGTTTTTT. Amino acid sequence: CASSLAGQGYEKLFF.

In the case of this clone: The sample carries other DNA sequences with the same CDR3. The chain is built from TRBV5-1 and TRBJ2-7; 7 bases are shared with TRBD1. From germline, CDR1 is SGHRS and CDR2 YFSETQ. With 2 bases clipped from V and 4 bases from J, the junction kept 3 bases outside the gene matches. The CDR3 totals 13 residues. The CDR3 protein is CASSFQGEYEQYF. The CDR3 DNA sequence: TGCGCCAGCAGCTTCCAGGGGGAGTACGAGCAGTACTTC.

The chain uses TRBV30 and TRBJ1-5; 10 nucleotides align to TRBD1. The CDR3 contains 15 residues. Germline V gene data show CDR1 as GTSNPN and CDR2 as SVGIG (reference sequence). V was clipped by 3 bases and J by 4 bases; unmatched bases: 6. The CDR3 loop reads CAWRRQGAQNQPQHF. The CDR3, as DNA: TGTGCCTGGAGAAGACAGGGGGCGCAGAATCAGCCCCAGCATTTT. The variable domain in full, completed from reference TRBV30 and TRBJ1-5, reads SQTIHQWPATLVQPVGSPLSLECTVEGTSNPNLYWYRQAAGRGLQLLFYSVGIGQISSEVPQNLSASRPQDRQFILSSKKLLLSDSGFYLCAWRRQGAQNQPQHFGDGTRLSIL.

The chain is built from TRBV6-6 and TRBJ1-1; TRBD1 might be the D (5 bases). The V gene's germline CDR1 is MNHNY and CDR2 SVGAGI (reference sequence). V was trimmed by 2 bases and J by 7 bases, leaving 14 bases between them. The CDR3 extends over 14 amino acids. DNA for the CDR3: TGTGCCAGCAGTTACCGCGGGGAGAGGGGTGAAGCTTTCTTT. It yields the protein CASSYRGERGEAFF.

The rearrangement links TRBV14 to TRBJ2-3; D is uncertain. The CDR3 length is 12 residues. V was clipped by 3 bases and J by 4 bases, with 5 bases between them. Germline CDR1 SGHDN, CDR2 FVKESK. CDR3 nucleotide sequence: TGTGCCAGCAGCCACCGCGCAGATACGCAGTATTTT. It codes for CASSHRADTQYF.

CDR3 amino acids: CAIRMGQGADEQYF. In nucleotides, the CDR3 is TGTGCCATCAGGATGGGACAGGGGGCTGACGAGCAGTACTTC. This rearrangement joins TRBV10-3 to TRBJ2-5, with TRBD1 matching over 12 bases. The J call may be incorrect, as the DNA end agrees better with TRBJ2-7. The CDR3 has 14 residues. Germline V gene lookup returns CDR1 ENHRY and CDR2 SYGVKD.

The CDR3: CASSLFAGERDEQFF. DNA for the CDR3: TGTGCCAGCAGTTTATTTGCGGGAGAAAGGGATGAGCAGTTCTTC. The rearrangement uses TRBV27 and TRBJ2-1, with 7 nucleotides matching TRBD2. The CDR3 loop spans 15 amino acids. J was trimmed by 8 bases and V by 1 base; bases with no gene match: 8. Germline V gives CDR1 MNHEY, CDR2 SMNVEV (reference sequence).

This sequence joins TRBV7-9 and TRBJ2-1; 11 positions agree with TRBD1. This CDR3 is built from 15 residues. V was pared by 5 bases and J by 7 bases, with 7 bases of the junction left unmatched. Germline CDR1 reads SEHNR; CDR2 reads FQNEAQ (reference sequence). The CDR3 nucleotides read TGTGCCAGCAGCCCCGGACAGGGGGCGAGGAATGAGCAGTTCTTC. Translating gives CASSPGQGARNEQFF.

The rearrangement joins TRBV10-2 to TRBJ2-5; D gene ambiguous. Deletions cut 5 bases from V and 1 base from J, with 11 bases between. Germline assignment: CDR1 WSHSY and CDR2 SAAADI. The CDR3 runs 14 residues. CDR3: CASSLVHPQETQYF. CDR3 DNA sequence: TGCGCCAGCAGTCTAGTGCACCCCCAAGAGACCCAGTACTTC.